The 10 T cell receptor beta chains reported below all come from one sample, sequenced in a study of tumor and adjacent non-tumor tissue in lung cancer (dated by TCRdb to 2017 to 2018). RNA was isolated from bulk, unsorted tissue, and RNA quality was assessed with a NanoDrop ND-1000 and an Agilent 2100. Library preparation employed multiplex PCR. Sequenced on an Illumina HiSeq 2500. TCRbeta libraries were constructed through three rounds of nested PCR with primers (Table S4) according to protocols adapted from ARM-PCR. TCRdb handled the public reads itself, with Q25 trimming in fastp and clone calling in MiXCR, and kept productive beta chains. For every CDR3 protein sequence, its rows merge into one entry that carries the most common genes and DNA. Across this sample there are 75,000 to 80,000 distinct CDR3 sequences, with around 75% seen only once. Jointly, the top ten make up approximately 12% of the sample.

Sequencing used lung tumor tissue. These receptors originate from a woman between 50 and 59 years old with non-small cell lung cancer.

This clonotype was counted at least ten times. V is TRBV13 and J is TRBJ2-4; D perhaps matches TRBD2 (5 bases). The CDR3 contains 13 residues. Germline V gene data show CDR1 as PRHDT and CDR2 as FYEKMQ (reference sequence). V gave up 2 bases and J gave up 6 bases, with 8 bases separating them. The CDR3 nucleotides are TGTGCCAGCAGCTTACCCGGAGGAAACATTCAGTACTTC. This codes for CASSLPGGNIQYF.

This clonotype was seen at least ten times. V gene TRBV4-3 combines with J gene TRBJ1-2, with a weak D call TRBD1 (5 bases). V was clipped by 0 bases and J by 0 bases, with 14 bases between them. Germline-derived CDR1 and CDR2 are LGHNA and YSLEER. The CDR3 runs to 17 residues. The CDR3 spells CASSQEAGTAANYGYTF. CDR3 bases: TGCGCCAGCAGCCAAGAGGCCGGGACGGCGGCTAACTATGGCTACACCTTC.

Points on this clonotype: The DNA is omitted, as the CDR3 cannot be located on it reliably, and the CDR3 follows TCRdb's listing. This chain joins TRBV6-6 and TRBJ2-3; the D call TRBD2 from the table was never checked on the DNA. Germline CDR1 MNHNY, CDR2 SVGAGI (reference sequence). The CDR3 length is 21 residues, termini included. The CDR3 spells CASSYTWATGTSGSGTDTQYF.

About this clonotype: This clone may be a read error of a much larger clone one base away. This sequence joins TRBV6-5 and TRBJ2-2; 9 nucleotides agree with TRBD2. The CDR3 extends over 15 amino acids. Germline CDR1 is MNHEY and CDR2 is SVGAGI. CDR3: CASSRLAENTRELFF. The CDR3 DNA is TGTGCCAGCTCCAGACTAGCGGAAAACACCAGGGAGCTGTTTTTT.

V usage is TRBV20-1 and J usage is TRBJ2-3; D is uncertain. V lost 6 bases and J lost 6, with 25 bases in between. The CDR3 consists of 16 residues. Germline loops: CDR1 DFQATT, CDR2 SNEGSKA (reference sequence). The CDR3 coding sequence is TGCAGTGCCCAAGGGATCGGCAGGTGGACCACTGATACGCAGTATTTT. It translates to CSAQGIGRWTTDTQYF.

This clonotype was seen a single time. The junction and the germline gene differ at one end; a read error may be behind it. The chain employs TRBV6-1 and TRBJ2-1, with D tentatively TRBD1 (6 bases). CDR3 size: 16 residues. CDR1 is MNHNS, CDR2 SASEGT, per germline. The CDR3 nucleotides read TGTGCCAGCATTAGCCTAACAGGGTCCTTTGTGGATGAGCTGTTCTTC. Residues: CASISLTGSFVDELFF.

Concerning this clonotype itself: One end of the junction is discordant with germline, which a read error may explain. The chain links TRBV29-1 to TRBJ2-5; 7 nucleotides line up with TRBD1. The CDR3 is 14 residues long. CDR1 is SQVTM, CDR2 ANQGSEA, per germline. In DNA, the CDR3 is TGCATCGTGAACAGGGGCAACGGGGAAGAGACCGAGTACTTC. It codes for CIVNRGNGEETEYF.

The rearrangement uses TRBV29-1 and TRBJ2-1; 13 bases line up with TRBD2. The CDR3 consists of 14 residues. Per the germline V gene, CDR1 is SQVTM and CDR2 is ANQGSEA. The junction had 5 bases not matched to a gene; V was cut back by 5 bases and J by 7 bases. The CDR3 loop reads CSVILAGGENEQFF. DNA for the CDR3: TGCAGCGTTATACTAGCGGGAGGGGAGAATGAGCAGTTCTTC.

This clonotype was seen at least ten times. The chain links TRBV24-1 to TRBJ2-7; 9 nucleotides align to TRBD2. The length of the CDR3 is 15 residues. The germline gives CDR1 KGHDR, CDR2 SFDVKD. V gave up 4 bases and J gave up 2 bases; unmatched junction bases: 5. This CDR3 reads CATSDSSGDPYEQYF. As DNA, the CDR3 is TGTGCCACCAGTGACTCTAGCGGGGACCCCTACGAGCAGTACTTC.

About this clonotype: One junction end does not reproduce the germline sequence, and a read error may be involved. The gene calls are TRBV11-3 and TRBJ2-1; D might be TRBD1 or TRBD2, each matching 7 bases. The CDR3 runs to 17 residues. The V gene's germline CDR1 is SGHNT and CDR2 YENEEA. The CDR3 nucleotides read TGCGCCAGCAACCCCTCTTCGACAGGGAGGGGGTCCAAAGAGCAGTTCTTC. Translated, it gives CASNPSSTGRGSKEQFF. The entire variable domain, with the rest obtained from reference TRBV11-3 and TRBJ2-1, is as follows: EAGVVQSPRYKIIEKKQPVAFWCNPISGHNTLYWYLQNLGQGPELLIRYENEEAVDDSQLPKDRFSAERLKGVDSTLKIQPAELGDSAVYLCASNPSSTGRGSKEQFFGPGTRLTVL.